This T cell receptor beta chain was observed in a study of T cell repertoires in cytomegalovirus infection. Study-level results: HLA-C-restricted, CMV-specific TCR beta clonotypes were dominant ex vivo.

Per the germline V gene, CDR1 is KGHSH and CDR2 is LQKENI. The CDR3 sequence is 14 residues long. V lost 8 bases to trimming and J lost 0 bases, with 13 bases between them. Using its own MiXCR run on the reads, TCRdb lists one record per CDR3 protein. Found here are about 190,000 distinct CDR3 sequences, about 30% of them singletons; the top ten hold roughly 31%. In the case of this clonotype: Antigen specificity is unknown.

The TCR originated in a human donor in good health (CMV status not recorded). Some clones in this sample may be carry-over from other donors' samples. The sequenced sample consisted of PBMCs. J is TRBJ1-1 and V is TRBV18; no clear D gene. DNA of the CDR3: TGTGCCAGCGCGGCCGCAGGATTGAACACTGAAGCTTTCTTT. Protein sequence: CASAAAGLNTEAFF.